The sequence of this TCR beta chain was determined in a study of identifying expanded T cells in peripheral blood. Using immunoSEQ multiplex PCR, the repertoire was profiled, and TCRdb retains in-frame clones only, with some absent. The sample consists of around 85,000 clones, 88% of them appearing once. Germline CDR1 is MNHEY and CDR2 is SVGAGI. The CDR3 extends over 15 amino acids. The ends lost 10 bases at V and 2 bases at J; junction bases unmatched: 12. The chain uses TRBV6-5 and TRBJ1-1, with TRBD1 matching 8 bases. The sequencing sample was made of blood. This receptor was taken from a person aged 18 to 70 in good health. In DNA form, the CDR3 reads TGTGCCACCACCCTTACAGGGGGAATCAACACTGAAGCTTTCTTT. It codes for CATTLTGGINTEAFF.